The sequence of this TCR beta chain was determined in a study of cytomegalovirus exposure and HLA in healthy donors. General observations from the study: TCR beta chain V- and J-gene trimming was linked, in a later analysis, to a missense variant in DCLRE1C. In vitro data verified a few CMV-associated chains as specific for CMV antigens.

Notes on this clone: No antigen is known for it.

The primer mix had 60 Vbeta and 13 Jbeta primers. This table comes from immunoSEQ multiplex PCR, and its TCRdb copy is limited to in-frame clones, with some not included. This sample contains 35,000 to 45,000 clones. Material for sequencing was PBMCs. This TCR derives from a man in his thirties or forties in good health and CMV-seronegative.

CDR3 region: CASISRGQMNYGYTF. The CDR3, as DNA: TGTGCCAGTATCTCGAGGGGACAGATGAACTATGGCTACACCTTC. V and J are TRBV19 and TRBJ1-2; 7 nucleotides align to TRBD1. Per germline, CDR1 LNHDA and CDR2 SQIVND (reference sequence). The CDR3 is made up of 15 amino acids. V shed 7 bases, J shed 2 bases, and the junction held 10 bases outside the gene matches.